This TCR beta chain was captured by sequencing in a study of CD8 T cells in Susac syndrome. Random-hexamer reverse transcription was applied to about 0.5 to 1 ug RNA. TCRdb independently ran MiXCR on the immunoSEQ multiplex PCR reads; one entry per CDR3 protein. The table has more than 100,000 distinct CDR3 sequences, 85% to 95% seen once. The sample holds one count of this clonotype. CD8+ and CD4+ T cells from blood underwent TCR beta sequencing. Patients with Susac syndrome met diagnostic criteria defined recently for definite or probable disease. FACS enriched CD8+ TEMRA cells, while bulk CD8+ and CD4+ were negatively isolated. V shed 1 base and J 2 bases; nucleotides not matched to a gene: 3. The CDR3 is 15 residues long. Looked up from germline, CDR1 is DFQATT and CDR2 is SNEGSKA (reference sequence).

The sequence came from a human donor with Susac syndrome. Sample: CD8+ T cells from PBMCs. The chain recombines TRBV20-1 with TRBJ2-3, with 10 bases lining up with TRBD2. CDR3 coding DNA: TGCAGTGCTAGAGGACTAGCGGGTTACACAGATACGCAGTATTTT. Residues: CSARGLAGYTDTQYF.